These 15 T cell receptor beta chains originate from one sample sequenced in a study of blood T cells in healthy people across ages. Together with a sample-barcoded 5' primer, a J-beta primer mix was included in a second PCR lasting about 6 to 11 cycles. A single record per CDR3 protein comes from TCRdb applying MiXCR to the 5' RACE reads. The table includes about 970,000 distinct CDR3 sequences, 51% detected once. Sequences were obtained from blood. Source of these receptors: a woman aged 55 to 70 in good health.

The chain couples TRBV29-1 to TRBJ1-5; D gene uncertain. V lost 5 bases and J lost 2, with 16 bases in between. This CDR3 is 15 amino acids long. CDR1 and CDR2 (germline): SQVTM, ANQGSEA. In nucleotides, the CDR3 is TGCAGCGTTTCGGACGGGCTACTAGGCAATCAGCCCCAGCATTTT. This codes for CSVSDGLLGNQPQHF.

The chain links TRBV15 to TRBJ2-3; D ambiguous. Trimming cost V 0 bases and J 7 bases, with 14 bases left between them. Germline CDR1 and CDR2: LNHNV and YYDKDF (reference sequence). The CDR3 has 15 amino acids. CDR3 region: CATSRDRRTLYTQYF. For the CDR3, the DNA is TGTGCCACCAGCAGAGATCGACGGACCCTATATACGCAGTATTTT.

The chain links TRBV5-1 to TRBJ2-3, with D possibly matching TRBD2 (5 bases). The CDR3 is 14 residues long. Deletions cut 3 bases from V and 3 bases from J, with 11 bases between. Germline V gene sequence: CDR1 SGHRS, CDR2 YFSETQ. The CDR3 sequence is CASSWTDPTDTQYF. The CDR3 DNA reads TGCGCCAGCAGCTGGACTGACCCAACAGATACGCAGTATTTT.

The sample holds a few counts of this clonotype. Here the CDR3 reads CSVRTGQVGDTQYF. CDR3 DNA sequence: TGCAGCGTTCGAACGGGACAGGTCGGGGATACGCAGTATTTT. The J gene is TRBJ2-3, the V gene TRBV29-1; 8 nucleotides match TRBD1. The CDR3 is 14 residues long. The germline CDR1 and CDR2 sequences are SQVTM and ANQGSEA. The V gene end was trimmed by 5 bases and the J gene end by 6 bases; junction bases not matched to a gene: 10.

J is TRBJ2-7 and V is TRBV7-9, with TRBD1 identical over 11 bases. This CDR3 has 17 amino acids. CDR1 SEHNR and CDR2 FQNEAQ come from the germline V gene (reference sequence). The trim removed 3 bases at V and 2 bases at J, leaving 9 bases unmatched. The CDR3 region is CASSFGTGGGWAYEQYF. In DNA form, the CDR3 reads TGTGCCAGCAGCTTTGGGACAGGGGGTGGGTGGGCCTACGAGCAGTACTTC.

This rearrangement joins TRBV9 to TRBJ2-3; 7 bases agree with TRBD1. Germline trimming cut 0 bases from V and 0 bases from J; bases unmatched to any gene: 10. Germline V gene data show CDR1 as SGDLS and CDR2 as YYNGEE. This CDR3 spans 18 amino acids. The CDR3 DNA is TGTGCCAGCAGCGTAGTTCCCGGGACAGCAACTAGCACAGATACGCAGTATTTT. This codes for CASSVVPGTATSTDTQYF. Filled out from reference TRBV9 and TRBJ2-3, the complete variable domain reads DSGVTQTPKHLITATGQRVTLRCSPRSGDLSVYWYQQSLDQGLQFLIQYYNGEERAKGNILERFSAQQFPDLHSELNLSSLELGDSALYFCASSVVPGTATSTDTQYFGPGTRLTVL.

The chain couples TRBV10-2 to TRBJ2-7, with 8 bases that match TRBD1. The CDR3 totals 14 residues. CDR1 is WSHSY and CDR2 is SAAADI in the germline V gene. J gave up 5 bases and V 6 bases, and 9 bases lay outside the gene matches. The CDR3 region is CASSLRTGTHEQYF. The CDR3 bases are TGCGCCAGCAGCCTTAGGACAGGGACCCACGAGCAGTACTTC.

This clonotype has only a few counts. The J gene is TRBJ1-5, the V gene TRBV9; D gene uncertain. This CDR3 is 14 amino acids long. Between the trimmed V and J ends, which lost 0 bases and 5 bases, there was a span of 9 bases. CDR1 is SGDLS, CDR2 YYNGEE, per germline. CDR3 sequence: CASSVAGGYQPQHF. The CDR3 DNA reads as TGTGCCAGCAGCGTAGCGGGAGGCTATCAGCCCCAGCATTTT.

V gene TRBV21-1 combines with J gene TRBJ2-7; TRBD1 was called by the table and not checked on the DNA. TRBV21-1 is classified as a pseudogene. CDR3 length: 12 residues. In nucleotides, the CDR3 is TGTACCAGCAGCAAAGGGGGCGGCGAGCAGTACTTC. It yields the protein CTSSKGGGEQYF.

This clonotype has just one count. Here the CDR3 reads CASSYTSGSLLYF. Written as DNA, the CDR3 is TGTGCCAGCAGTTACACTAGCGGGAGCCTATTGTATTTT. The chain is built from TRBV6-5 and TRBJ2-3; 11 bases match TRBD2. There are 13 residues in the CDR3. Germline values: CDR1 MNHEY, CDR2 SVGAGI. After removal of 2 bases from V and 14 bases from J, the junction contained 6 bases not matched to a gene.

This rearrangement joins TRBV28 to TRBJ2-2; D perhaps matches TRBD2 (5 bases). The CDR3 has 14 residues. Deletions cut 6 bases from V and 4 bases from J, with 12 bases between. Per germline, CDR1 MDHEN and CDR2 SYDVKM. CDR3 in amino acids: CASSIIGSTGELFF. CDR3 bases: TGTGCCAGCAGCATTATTGGGAGCACCGGGGAGCTGTTTTTT.

CDR3 DNA: TGTGCCAGCAGTCCCGGCGGGAGCGCAAACATTCAGTACTTC. This translates into CASSPGGSANIQYF. This chain links TRBV12-3 or TRBV12-4 with TRBJ2-4, with 7 bases lining up with TRBD2. V lost 5 bases and J lost 6; bases outside the gene matches: 7. The CDR3 consists of 14 residues.

The chain couples TRBV28 to TRBJ2-4, with 7 positions matching TRBD1. The germline V gene encodes CDR1 MDHEN and CDR2 SYDVKM. J gave up 0 bases and V 6 bases, and 11 bases lay outside the gene matches. This CDR3 spans 17 amino acids. DNA for the CDR3: TGTGCCAGCAGACCGACAACAGGGGAATTAGCCAAAAACATTCAGTACTTC. Residues: CASRPTTGELAKNIQYF.

The chain employs TRBV10-3 and TRBJ2-7, with a possible D match to TRBD1 (6 bases). There are 12 residues in the CDR3. Germline CDR1 reads ENHRY; CDR2 reads SYGVKD. V was pared by 5 bases and J by 4 bases, with 9 bases between. The CDR3 DNA is TGTGCCATCAGTATGGGACAATACGAGCAGTACTTC. It is translated as CAISMGQYEQYF.

The chain employs TRBV28 and TRBJ2-1; D perhaps matches TRBD1 (6 bases). Germline V gives CDR1 MDHEN, CDR2 SYDVKM. Trimming took off 5 bases at V and 2 bases at J, with 13 bases between the two ends. The CDR3 sequence is 15 residues long. The CDR3 sequence: CASSPGTPTYNEQFF. The DNA for the CDR3 is TGTGCCAGCAGTCCCGGGACACCGACCTACAATGAGCAGTTCTTC.